This TCR beta chain originates from a study of T-cell reconstitution after alpha-beta-depleted transplantation in children. The TCRbeta library was prepared with unique molecular identifiers. One entry per CDR3 protein, called by TCRdb with MiXCR from the PCR reads. The table records fewer than 1 million distinct CDR3 sequences, roughly 15% of them present only once. The CDR3 sequence is 14 residues long. Deletions cut 2 bases from V and 2 bases from J, with 9 bases between. Per the germline V gene, CDR1 is DFQATT and CDR2 is SNEGSKA (reference sequence). The chain couples TRBV20-1 to TRBJ2-2; maybe TRBD2 (5 bases). The receptor was derived from a male patient younger than 18 who had a stem cell transplant for acute lymphoblastic leukemia, so the T cells may come from the graft donor. The specimen was PBMCs, mostly from graft donor cells, collected 360 days after TCRalphabeta/CD19-depleted stem cell transplant. The CDR3 DNA is TGCAGTGCTAGAACGCCGGGAAACACCGGGGAGCTGTTTTTT. Amino acids: CSARTPGNTGELFF.